Shown below are 22 T cell receptor beta chains from a single sample sequenced in a study of T cells in localized non-small cell lung cancer. Profiling relied on immunoSEQ multiplex PCR, and the TCRdb table lists in-frame clones only, not all of them. The repertoire holds roughly 33,000 clones, 90% seen once, with around 4.1% in the top ten. The specimen comprised peripheral blood, sampled before any cancer treatment. All receptors come from a man aged 35-69 years with stage I lung adenocarcinoma.

The sample holds one count of this clone. The rearrangement joins TRBV6-1 to TRBJ1-1, with TRBD1 matching over 7 bases. The CDR3 extends over 14 amino acids. V lost 8 bases, J lost 0 bases, and 6 bases stayed unmatched. Germline assignment: CDR1 MNHNS and CDR2 SASEGT. CDR3 in amino acids: CASGRQGMNTEAFF. The CDR3 DNA sequence: TGTGCCAGCGGGCGACAGGGAATGAACACTGAAGCTTTCTTT.

In its sample, this clone was seen a few times. The V call is TRBV5-5, the J call TRBJ2-2; the D gene is possibly TRBD2 (6 bases). V shed 5 bases and J shed 7 bases, with 12 bases lying between them. CDR3 length: 13 amino acids. Per germline, CDR1 SGHKS and CDR2 YYEKEE (reference sequence). The CDR3 DNA reads as TGTGCCAGCAGAACGGGGGACCTCGGGGAGCTGTTTTTT. Translating it yields CASRTGDLGELFF.

The chain has TRBV27 and TRBJ1-6; perhaps TRBD1 as D (6 bases). V shed 4 bases and J shed 11 bases, with 21 bases lying between them. This CDR3 is 16 amino acids long. The germline CDR1 and CDR2 sequences are MNHEY and SMNVEV (reference sequence). DNA of the CDR3: TGTGCCAGCAGTTACAACCCCGGGACAAAAGAGCCACCCCTCCACTTT. This sequence encodes CASSYNPGTKEPPLHF.

The rearrangement uses TRBV2 and TRBJ2-2; TRBD2 aligns across 8 bases. This CDR3 is 16 amino acids long. Germline V gene lookup returns CDR1 SNHLY and CDR2 FYNNEI. V trimming: 4 bases; J trimming: 0 bases; junction bases outside the gene matches: 4. CDR3 in amino acids: CASSAGLAPNTGELFF. For the CDR3, the DNA is TGTGCCAGCAGTGCAGGACTAGCCCCGAACACCGGGGAGCTGTTTTTT.

This chain connects TRBV10-3 to TRBJ2-1; D unclear. Germline V CDR1 and CDR2: ENHRY, SYGVKD. V gave up 1 base and J gave up 10 bases, with 8 bases separating them. This CDR3 spans 12 amino acids. As DNA, the CDR3 is TGTGCCATCAGTGAGTTAGACGGCGAGCAGTTCTTC. Translating gives CAISELDGEQFF.

This chain connects TRBV15 to TRBJ1-1, with D unresolved. The CDR3 is made up of 12 amino acids. From germline, CDR1 is LNHNV and CDR2 YYDKDF (reference sequence). Trimming left V 1 base short and J 5 bases short, with 5 bases between. In DNA, the CDR3 is TGTGCCACCAGCAGAGCGACAACTGAAGCTTTCTTT. Protein: CATSRATTEAFF.

This clone was seen just once. The chain couples TRBV5-4 to TRBJ2-3; D remains ambiguous. The germline V gene has CDR1 SGHNT and CDR2 YYREEE (reference sequence). Trimming removed 7 bases from V and 2 bases from J, with 23 bases in between. The CDR3 has 17 amino acids. The CDR3 bases are TGTGCCAGCGGACCCCTTTGGACGGAAACTAACACAGATACGCAGTATTTT. It specifies CASGPLWTETNTDTQYF.

This clone came up once. V is TRBV19 and J is TRBJ1-2; perhaps TRBD1 as D (6 bases). This CDR3 is built from 14 residues. CDR1 LNHDA and CDR2 SQIVND come from the germline V gene (reference sequence). Trimming took off 3 bases at V and 2 bases at J, with 10 bases between the two ends. CDR3 DNA: TGTGCCAGTAGTATCGTACAGGGAAACTATGGCTACACCTTC. Protein: CASSIVQGNYGYTF.

The rearrangement uses TRBV9 and TRBJ2-2; D possibly corresponds to TRBD1 (5 bases). CDR3 length: 15 residues. V was pared by 0 bases and J by 0 bases, with 6 bases between. Germline assignment: CDR1 SGDLS and CDR2 YYNGEE. CDR3 sequence (DNA): TGTGCCAGCAGCGTAGGGGGCGCGAACACCGGGGAGCTGTTTTTT. Encoded protein: CASSVGGANTGELFF.

J is TRBJ1-4 and V is TRBV27; possibly TRBD1 for D (6 bases). Germline V gene data show CDR1 as MNHEY and CDR2 as SMNVEV (reference sequence). V was shortened by 3 bases and J by 8 bases, with 13 bases between the two germline ends. CDR3 length equals 14 residues. For the CDR3, the DNA is TGTGCCAGCAGTTTCCGGGGGCCGTGGGAAAAACTGTTTTTT. Translated, it gives CASSFRGPWEKLFF.

CDR3 residues: CASSLTSGGTDTQYF. The CDR3 coding sequence is TGTGCCAGCAGTCTTACTAGCGGGGGCACAGATACGCAGTATTTT. The gene calls are TRBV6-1 and TRBJ2-3; 10 nucleotides line up with TRBD2. V gave up 5 bases and J gave up 1 base; unmatched junction bases: 3. In germline, CDR1 is MNHNS, CDR2 SASEGT. There are 15 residues in the CDR3.

This rearrangement joins TRBV6-1 to TRBJ1-3, with no clear D. The germline V gene has CDR1 MNHNS and CDR2 SASEGT. The CDR3 consists of 14 residues. V dropped 2 bases and J dropped 0 bases, with 5 bases sitting between them. The CDR3 is CASSERSSGNTIYF. CDR3 bases: TGTGCCAGCAGTGAAAGGAGCTCTGGAAACACCATATATTTT.

The CDR3 sequence is CASSSTGTLTEAFF. CDR3 DNA sequence: TGCGCCAGCAGCTCCACCGGGACCCTCACTGAAGCTTTCTTT. This chain links TRBV5-1 with TRBJ1-1; perhaps TRBD1 as D (5 bases). The V and J ends lost 3 bases and 4 bases respectively, with 13 bases between them. This CDR3 contains 14 residues. Per the germline V gene, CDR1 is SGHRS and CDR2 is YFSETQ.

The rearrangement links TRBV18 to TRBJ2-7; D ambiguous. V lost 0 bases, J lost 2 bases, and 8 bases lay in between. Germline loops: CDR1 KGHSH, CDR2 LQKENI. The CDR3 runs to 14 residues. For the CDR3, the DNA is TGTGCCAGCTCACCACCCTCACCTACCTACGAGCAGTACTTC. This sequence encodes CASSPPSPTYEQYF.

The V call is TRBV19, the J call TRBJ2-1; D is unresolved. CDR1 and CDR2 from the germline V gene are LNHDA and SQIVND (reference sequence). The CDR3 loop spans 16 amino acids. V gave up 6 bases and J gave up 0 bases, with 15 bases separating them. The chain's CDR3 is CASRGVGTVSYNEQFF. CDR3 in DNA: TGTGCCAGTAGAGGAGTAGGAACTGTCTCCTACAATGAGCAGTTCTTC.

This rearrangement joins TRBV18 to TRBJ2-3; 10 bases match TRBD1. The junction had 11 bases not matched to a gene; V was cut back by 2 bases and J by 3 bases. The germline V gene has CDR1 KGHSH and CDR2 LQKENI. This CDR3 region has 18 residues. The DNA for the CDR3 is TGTGCCAGCTCACCAATCCCCGGAGGGACAGGGGTGACAGATACGCAGTATTTT. Translating it yields CASSPIPGGTGVTDTQYF.

V gene TRBV30 combines with J gene TRBJ1-1; possibly TRBD1 for D (6 bases). Germline assignment: CDR1 GTSNPN and CDR2 SVGIG (reference sequence). Trimming pared 2 bases from V and 0 bases from J, leaving 22 bases between. This CDR3 is 18 amino acids long. Here the CDR3 reads CAWSIGGGLITMNTEAFF. In DNA form, the CDR3 reads TGTGCCTGGAGTATTGGTGGGGGCCTTATAACAATGAACACTGAAGCTTTCTTT.

The chain carries TRBV9 and TRBJ2-7, with 8 bases matching TRBD1. The J segment lost 6 bases and the V segment lost 3 bases, leaving 11 bases of the junction unmatched. This CDR3 spans 15 amino acids. The germline CDR1 and CDR2 sequences are SGDLS and YYNGEE. CDR3 residues: CASSAGTGPPLEQYF. In nucleotides, the CDR3 is TGTGCCAGCAGCGCGGGGACAGGCCCCCCTCTCGAGCAGTACTTC.

The chain has TRBV14 and TRBJ1-3; D possibly corresponds to TRBD1 (5 bases). The length of the CDR3 is 15 residues. Trimming removed 2 bases from V and 4 bases from J, with 12 bases in between. CDR1 SGHDN and CDR2 FVKESK come from the germline V gene. The CDR3 region is CASSQIHGTGNTIYF. In nucleotides, the CDR3 is TGTGCCAGCAGCCAAATTCACGGGACGGGAAACACCATATATTTT.

The chain joins TRBV7-2 to TRBJ2-2; D not certain. The length of the CDR3 is 16 residues. With 5 bases removed from V and 5 bases from J, the gap between germline ends came to 18 bases. The germline V gene encodes CDR1 SGHTA and CDR2 FQGNSA. The CDR3 reads CASSVIRSPGTGELFF. The CDR3 region has the DNA TGTGCCAGCAGCGTTATCCGGTCCCCCGGGACCGGGGAGCTGTTTTTT.

V gene TRBV5-6 combines with J gene TRBJ1-1, with a possible D match to TRBD1 (6 bases). The CDR3 is 15 amino acids. The germline CDR1 and CDR2 sequences are SGHDT and YYEEEE. The V end was cut by 3 bases, the J end by 2 bases, with 14 bases between. CDR3 coding DNA: TGTGCCAGCAGCTCTCCCCGGACAGCTAACACTGAAGCTTTCTTT. Protein: CASSSPRTANTEAFF.

The chain carries TRBV6-1 and TRBJ1-2; D is uncertain. CDR3 length: 13 residues. Trimming left V 8 bases short and J 0 bases short, with 10 bases between. The germline gives CDR1 MNHNS, CDR2 SASEGT. The CDR3 nucleotides read TGTGCCAGCGATAAGGCTTCTAACTATGGCTACACCTTC. The encoded protein is CASDKASNYGYTF.